This T cell receptor beta chain was obtained from a study of T cell responses to AZD1222 COVID-19 vaccine. Study results and caveats: Seropositivity was recorded at baseline in only six AZD1222 recipients.

The CDR3 has 17 residues. Trimming took off 2 bases at V and 0 bases at J, with 17 bases between the two ends. The germline V gene encodes CDR1 MDHEN and CDR2 SYDVKM. Method: immunoSEQ multiplex PCR; TCRdb's copy keeps in-frame clones and lacks some. The sample shows 200,000 to 300,000 clones, 85% to 95% of them seen only once. A word on this clone: Its antigen remains unidentified.

The clonotype comes from an adult in good health. The sequences come from peripheral blood, collected on day 0 of AZD1222 vaccination. V is TRBV28 and J is TRBJ2-7; D remains unclear. Written as DNA, the CDR3 is TGTGCCAGCAGTTTAGGGCCTCTAACAGACGGCTCCTACGAGCAGTACTTC. Translated, it gives CASSLGPLTDGSYEQYF.